This T cell receptor (beta chain) derives from a study of response to subunit inactivated influenza vaccine. Study-wide points: The authors suggested that every seasonal influenza vaccination recruits few new T cells.

The CDR3 length is 13 residues. V shed 9 bases and J shed 5 bases, with 14 bases lying between them. The V gene's germline CDR1 is SGHAT and CDR2 FQNNGV. Only a few counts were recorded for this clonotype. What it binds is unknown. MiXCR, applied by TCRdb to the RT-PCR reads, yields one record per CDR3 protein. The data contain about 500,000 distinct CDR3 sequences, approximately 13% of them seen just once; the ten biggest clones take up about an eighth. The sample here was PBMCs from blood, taken around seven weeks after vaccination. This chain links TRBV11-2 with TRBJ2-1; no reliable D call. This TCR was recovered from a man aged 45 to 65 who received an inactivated influenza vaccine. CDR3 DNA: TGTGCCAGTGGGGTTCAACCCCACAATGAGCAGTTCTTC. Residues: CASGVQPHNEQFF. Full variable domain (outside the CDR3, taken from reference TRBV11-2 and TRBJ2-1): EAGVAQSPRYKIIEKRQSVAFWCNPISGHATLYWYQQILGQGPKLLIQFQNNGVVDDSQLPKDRFSAERLKGVDSTLKIQPAKLEDSAVYLCASGVQPHNEQFFGPGTRLTVL.